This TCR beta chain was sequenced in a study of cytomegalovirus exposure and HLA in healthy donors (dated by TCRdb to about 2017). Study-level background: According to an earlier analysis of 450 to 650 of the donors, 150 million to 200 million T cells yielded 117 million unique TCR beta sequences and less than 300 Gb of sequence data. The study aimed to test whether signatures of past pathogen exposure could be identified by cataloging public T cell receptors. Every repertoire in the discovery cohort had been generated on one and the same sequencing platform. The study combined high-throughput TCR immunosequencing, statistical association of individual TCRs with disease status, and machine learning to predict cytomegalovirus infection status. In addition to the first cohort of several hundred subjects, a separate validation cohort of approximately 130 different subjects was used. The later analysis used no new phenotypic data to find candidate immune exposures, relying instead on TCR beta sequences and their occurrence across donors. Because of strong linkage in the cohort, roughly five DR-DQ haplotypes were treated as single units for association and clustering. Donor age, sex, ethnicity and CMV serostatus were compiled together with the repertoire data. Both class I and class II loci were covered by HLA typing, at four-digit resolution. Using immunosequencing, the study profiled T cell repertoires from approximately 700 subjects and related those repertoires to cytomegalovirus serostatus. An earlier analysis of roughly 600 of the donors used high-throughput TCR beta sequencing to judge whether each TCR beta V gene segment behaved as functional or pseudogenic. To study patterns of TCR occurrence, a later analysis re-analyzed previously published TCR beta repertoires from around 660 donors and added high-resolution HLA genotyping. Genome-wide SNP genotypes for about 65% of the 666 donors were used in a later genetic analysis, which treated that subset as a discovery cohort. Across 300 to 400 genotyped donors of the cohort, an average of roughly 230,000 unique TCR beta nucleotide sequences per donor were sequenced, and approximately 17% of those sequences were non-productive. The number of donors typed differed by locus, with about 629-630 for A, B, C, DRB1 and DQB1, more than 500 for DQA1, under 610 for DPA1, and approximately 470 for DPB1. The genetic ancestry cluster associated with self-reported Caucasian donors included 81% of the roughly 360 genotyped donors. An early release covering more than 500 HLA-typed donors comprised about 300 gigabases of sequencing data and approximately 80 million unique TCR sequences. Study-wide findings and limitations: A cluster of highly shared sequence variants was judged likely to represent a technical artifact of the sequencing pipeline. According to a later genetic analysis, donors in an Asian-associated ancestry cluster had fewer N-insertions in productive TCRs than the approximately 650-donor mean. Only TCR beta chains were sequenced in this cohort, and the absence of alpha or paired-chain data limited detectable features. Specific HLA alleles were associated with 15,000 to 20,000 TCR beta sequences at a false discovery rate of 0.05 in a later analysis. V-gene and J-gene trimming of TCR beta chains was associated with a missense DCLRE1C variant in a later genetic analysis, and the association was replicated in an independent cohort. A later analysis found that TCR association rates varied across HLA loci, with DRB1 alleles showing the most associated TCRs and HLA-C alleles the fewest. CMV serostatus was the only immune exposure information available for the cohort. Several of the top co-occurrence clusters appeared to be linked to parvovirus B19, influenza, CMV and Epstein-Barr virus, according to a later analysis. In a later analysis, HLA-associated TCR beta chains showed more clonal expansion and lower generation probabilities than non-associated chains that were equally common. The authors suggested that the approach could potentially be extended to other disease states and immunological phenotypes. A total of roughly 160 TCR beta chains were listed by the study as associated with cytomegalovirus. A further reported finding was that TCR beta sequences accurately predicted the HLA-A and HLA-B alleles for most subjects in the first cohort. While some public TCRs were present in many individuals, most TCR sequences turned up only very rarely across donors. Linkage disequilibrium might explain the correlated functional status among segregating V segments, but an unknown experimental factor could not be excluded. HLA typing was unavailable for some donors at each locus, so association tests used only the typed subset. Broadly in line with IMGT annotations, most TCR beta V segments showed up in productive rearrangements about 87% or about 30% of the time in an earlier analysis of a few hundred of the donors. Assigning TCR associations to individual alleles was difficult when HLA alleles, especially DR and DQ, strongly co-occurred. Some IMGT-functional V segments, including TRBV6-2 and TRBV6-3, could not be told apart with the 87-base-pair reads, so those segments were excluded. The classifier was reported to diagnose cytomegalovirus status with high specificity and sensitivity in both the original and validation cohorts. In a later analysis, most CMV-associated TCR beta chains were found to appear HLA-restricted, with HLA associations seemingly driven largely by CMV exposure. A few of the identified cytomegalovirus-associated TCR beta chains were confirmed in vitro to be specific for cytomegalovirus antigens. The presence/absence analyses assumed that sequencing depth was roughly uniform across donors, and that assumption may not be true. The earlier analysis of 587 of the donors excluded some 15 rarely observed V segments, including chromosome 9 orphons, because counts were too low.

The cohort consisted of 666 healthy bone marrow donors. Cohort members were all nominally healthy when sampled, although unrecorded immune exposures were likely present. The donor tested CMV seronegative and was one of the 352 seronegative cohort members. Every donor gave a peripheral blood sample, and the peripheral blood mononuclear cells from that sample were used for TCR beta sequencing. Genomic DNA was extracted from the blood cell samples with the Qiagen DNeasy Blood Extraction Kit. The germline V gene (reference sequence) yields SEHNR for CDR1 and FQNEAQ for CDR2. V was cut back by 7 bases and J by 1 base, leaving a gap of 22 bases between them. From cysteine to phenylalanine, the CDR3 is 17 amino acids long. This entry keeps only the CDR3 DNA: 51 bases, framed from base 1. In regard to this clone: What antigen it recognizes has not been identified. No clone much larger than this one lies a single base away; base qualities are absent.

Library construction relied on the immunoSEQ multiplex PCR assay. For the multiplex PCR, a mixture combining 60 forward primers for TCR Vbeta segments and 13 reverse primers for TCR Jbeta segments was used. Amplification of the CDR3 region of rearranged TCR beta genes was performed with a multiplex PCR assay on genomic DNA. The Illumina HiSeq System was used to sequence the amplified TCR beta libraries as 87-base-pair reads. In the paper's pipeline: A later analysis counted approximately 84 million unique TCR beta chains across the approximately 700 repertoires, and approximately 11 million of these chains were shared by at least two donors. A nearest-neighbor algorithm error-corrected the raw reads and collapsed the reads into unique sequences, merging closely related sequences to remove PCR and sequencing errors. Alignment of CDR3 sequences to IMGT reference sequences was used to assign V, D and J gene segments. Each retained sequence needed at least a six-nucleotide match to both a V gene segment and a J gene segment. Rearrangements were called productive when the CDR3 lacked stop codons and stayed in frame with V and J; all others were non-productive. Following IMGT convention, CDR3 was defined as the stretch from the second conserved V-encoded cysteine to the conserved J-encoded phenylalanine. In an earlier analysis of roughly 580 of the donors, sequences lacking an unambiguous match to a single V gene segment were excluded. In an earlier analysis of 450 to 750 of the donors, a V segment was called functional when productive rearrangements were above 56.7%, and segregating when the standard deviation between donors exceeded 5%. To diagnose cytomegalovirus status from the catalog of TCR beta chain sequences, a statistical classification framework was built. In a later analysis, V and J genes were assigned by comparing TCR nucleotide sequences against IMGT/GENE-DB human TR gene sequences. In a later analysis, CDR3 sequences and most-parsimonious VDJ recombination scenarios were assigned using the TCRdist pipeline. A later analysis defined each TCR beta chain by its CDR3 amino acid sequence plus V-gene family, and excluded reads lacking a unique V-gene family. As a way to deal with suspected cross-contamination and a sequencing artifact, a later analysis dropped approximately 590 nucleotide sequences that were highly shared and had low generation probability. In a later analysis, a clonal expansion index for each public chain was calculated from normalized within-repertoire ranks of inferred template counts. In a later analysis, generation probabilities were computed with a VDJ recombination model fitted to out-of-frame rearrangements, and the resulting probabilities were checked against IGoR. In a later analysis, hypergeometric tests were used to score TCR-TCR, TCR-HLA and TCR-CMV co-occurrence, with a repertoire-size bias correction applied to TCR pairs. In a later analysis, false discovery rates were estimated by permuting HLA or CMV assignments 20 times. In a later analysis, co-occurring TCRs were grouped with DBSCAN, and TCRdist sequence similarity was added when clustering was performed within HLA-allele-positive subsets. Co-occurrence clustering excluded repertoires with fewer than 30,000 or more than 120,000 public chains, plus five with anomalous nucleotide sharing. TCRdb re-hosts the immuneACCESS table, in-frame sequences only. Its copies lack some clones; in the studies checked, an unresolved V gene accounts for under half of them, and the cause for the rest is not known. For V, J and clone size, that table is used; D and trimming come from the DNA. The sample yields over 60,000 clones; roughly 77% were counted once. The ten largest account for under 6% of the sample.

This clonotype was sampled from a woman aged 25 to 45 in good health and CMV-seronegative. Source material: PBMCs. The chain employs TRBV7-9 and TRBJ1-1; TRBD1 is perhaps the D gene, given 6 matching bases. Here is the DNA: TGTGCCAGCACCTCTCAGAGGTTGGGGGGGCGGAACACTGAAGCTTTCTTT. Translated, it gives CASTSQRLGGRNTEAFF.